The 22 T cell receptor beta chains reported below all come from one sample, sequenced in a study of spatial heterogeneity in lung cancer. As for time point: sample taken at primary tumor resection. The authors sequenced whole RNA from tumor, nontumor lung or frozen PBMC without sorting. TCRdb redid the calling of the 5' RACE reads with MiXCR, one entry per CDR3 protein. The data contain approximately 12,000 distinct CDR3 sequences, about 6% of them singletons. The sample here was normal lung tissue next to the tumor, taken at surgery. All receptors derive from a male donor with early-stage non-small cell lung cancer.

This clonotype is categorized as medium-sized. The library was designed around alpha chains, so this beta chain is a stray read whose abundance carries little weight. This rearrangement joins TRBV5-6 to TRBJ1-2; 8 positions agree with TRBD1. V dropped 3 bases and J dropped 4; count of bases not matched to a gene: 2. Per the germline V gene, CDR1 is SGHDT and CDR2 is YYEEEE. CDR3 length: 13 amino acids. CDR3 in DNA: TGTGCCAGCAGCTCGGGACAGGCCTATGGCTACACCTTC. Its translation: CASSSGQAYGYTF.

As concerns this clonotype: The size of this beta chain means little, since it is a stray read in a library made for alpha chains. The chain is built from TRBV24-1 and TRBJ2-7, with 9 bases fitting TRBD1. Germline CDR1 and CDR2: KGHDR and SFDVKD. The J segment lost 5 bases and the V segment lost 6 bases, leaving 7 bases of the junction unmatched. The CDR3 loop spans 14 amino acids. The CDR3 spells CATSPGQGVHEQYF. The CDR3 region has the DNA TGTGCCACCAGTCCGGGACAGGGCGTCCACGAGCAGTACTTC.

For this clonotype: A much larger clone sits a single nucleotide away, making a read error possible. A library made for alpha chains picked up this beta chain off target, so its size means little. The rearrangement links TRBV28 to TRBJ1-4, with 10 bases aligning to TRBD1. This CDR3 comprises 15 residues. Germline CDR1 MDHEN, CDR2 SYDVKM. The CDR3 spells CASSLRTGGREKLYF. The CDR3 DNA reads TGTGCCAGCAGCCTGAGGACAGGGGGGCGTGAAAAACTGTATTTT.

Note on this clonotype: Within a library made for alpha chains, this beta chain is off target, and its count is uninformative. J is TRBJ2-7 and V is TRBV5-6; the match to TRBD1 covers 9 bases. The CDR3 sequence is 14 residues long. Germline V lookup: CDR1 SGHDT, CDR2 YYEEEE. J gave up 2 bases and V 4 bases, and 4 bases lay outside the gene matches. CDR3 coding DNA: TGTGCCAGCAGCGCCGGGACAGGGCCCTACGAGCAGTACTTC. Amino acids: CASSAGTGPYEQYF.

This clonotype is judged medium-sized. Since it is a stray read in a library aimed at alpha chains, this beta chain has a size that is not meaningful. The chain has TRBV5-4 and TRBJ1-2; the match to TRBD1 covers 10 bases. J lost 7 bases, V lost 4 bases, and 7 bases had no gene match. This CDR3 contains 14 residues. Germline CDR1 SGHNT, CDR2 YYREEE (reference sequence). CDR3 nucleotide sequence: TGTGCCAGCAGCCCTTGGACAGGGGGAGGTGGCTACACCTTC. Its protein is CASSPWTGGGGYTF.

This clonotype was detected ten times or more. This beta chain appears as a stray read in a library generated for alpha chains; its size is not informative. This chain joins TRBV19 and TRBJ2-5; TRBD2 matches 11 bases. Germline values: CDR1 LNHDA, CDR2 SQIVND (reference sequence). The CDR3 spans 15 residues. V dropped 5 bases and J dropped 4; count of bases not matched to a gene: 6. This chain's CDR3 is CASSFLAGGRETQYF. The CDR3 DNA reads as TGTGCCAGTAGTTTCCTAGCGGGAGGCAGAGAGACCCAGTACTTC.

The sample holds many counts of this clonotype. Being off target in a library aimed at alpha chains, this beta chain has a size of little meaning. The V and J genes are TRBV6-4 and TRBJ2-7, with 10 bases that match TRBD1. Trimming at V came to 8 bases and at J to 0 bases, leaving 7 bases not matched to a gene. CDR3 length: 15 amino acids. CDR1 and CDR2 from the germline V gene are MRHNA and SNTAGT. The CDR3 region is CASPRGQGLSYEQYF. The CDR3 nucleotides are TGTGCCAGCCCCCGGGGACAGGGGCTCTCCTACGAGCAGTACTTC.

This clonotype came up many times. This beta chain represents an off-target read in a library built for alpha chains; its size is of limited meaning. V usage is TRBV3-1 and J usage is TRBJ2-5; TRBD2 might be the D (5 bases). The CDR3 extends over 15 amino acids. The germline V gene encodes CDR1 LGHDT and CDR2 YNNKEL (reference sequence). The V end was cut by 4 bases, the J end by 0 bases, with 12 bases between. The CDR3 protein is CASSPGVADQETQYF. CDR3 DNA sequence: TGTGCCAGCAGCCCCGGGGTCGCCGACCAAGAGACCCAGTACTTC.

This clonotype is labeled as large. The library was prepared for alpha chains; this beta chain is a stray read, so its frequency means little. The chain recombines TRBV29-1 with TRBJ2-7, with TRBD2 matching over 10 bases. The CDR3 has 14 residues. Germline loops: CDR1 SQVTM, CDR2 ANQGSEA. With 4 bases clipped from V and 5 bases from J, the junction kept 8 bases outside the gene matches. Here the CDR3 DNA reads TGCAGCGTTGTGGCTAGCGGGAGAGGCGACGAGCAGTACTTC. It codes for CSVVASGRGDEQYF.

This clonotype was seen at least ten times. This beta chain lies outside the target of a library built for alpha chains; its clone size means little. The chain has TRBV6-1 and TRBJ2-3, with 11 bases lining up with TRBD1. This CDR3 region has 17 residues. In germline, CDR1 is MNHNS, CDR2 SASEGT. J lost 2 bases, V lost 5 bases, and 9 bases had no gene match. For the CDR3, the DNA is TGTGCCAGCAGTCGGACAGGGGGCGCCGGGCCCACAGATACGCAGTATTTT. This encodes CASSRTGGAGPTDTQYF.

This clonotype has at least ten counts. Since the library was made to target alpha chains, this beta chain is a stray read and its abundance is not meaningful. This chain links TRBV20-1 with TRBJ1-2; no definite D call. Germline V gene sequence: CDR1 DFQATT, CDR2 SNEGSKA (reference sequence). CDR3 length equals 13 residues. Trimming left V 0 bases short and J 4 bases short, with 9 bases between. CDR3 DNA sequence: TGCAGTGCTAGAGATGGCAGGATCTATGGCTACACCTTC. Translated, it gives CSARDGRIYGYTF.

This clonotype appeared many times. This beta chain slipped into a library made for alpha chains as a stray read, so its size is not meaningful. V and J are TRBV5-1 and TRBJ2-5; 7 positions match TRBD2. Per germline, CDR1 SGHRS and CDR2 YFSETQ. The CDR3 is made up of 17 amino acids. J gave up 0 bases and V 0 bases, and 8 bases lay outside the gene matches. CDR3: CASSLGLADPNQETQYF. CDR3 nucleotide sequence: TGCGCCAGCAGCTTGGGACTAGCTGATCCGAACCAAGAGACCCAGTACTTC.

This clonotype was picked up many times. This beta chain turned up in a library designed for alpha chains; as an off-target read, its abundance says little. The chain couples TRBV5-4 to TRBJ2-1; 10 bases agree with TRBD2. V was pared by 4 bases and J by 8 bases, with 9 bases of the junction left unmatched. The CDR3 has 15 residues. CDR1 is SGHNT, CDR2 YYREEE, per germline (reference sequence). CDR3 sequence (DNA): TGTGCCAGCAGCAAGACTAGCGGGCTTGGGGATGAGCAGTTCTTC. Its protein product is CASSKTSGLGDEQFF.

In this sample, this clonotype turned up many times. Little can be read into the size of this beta chain, an off-target read in a library designed for alpha chains. The gene calls are TRBV6-1 and TRBJ1-1, with a possible D match to TRBD1 (5 bases). The CDR3 has 16 residues. Deletions cut 4 bases from V and 6 bases from J, with 21 bases between. The germline V gene encodes CDR1 MNHNS and CDR2 SASEGT. The CDR3 reads CASSGPIQGPTPEAFF. The CDR3 coding sequence is TGTGCCAGCAGTGGTCCGATCCAGGGACCTACCCCTGAAGCTTTCTTT.

The table lists this clonotype with many counts. Since it is a stray read in a library aimed at alpha chains, this beta chain has a size that is not meaningful. This chain's CDR3 is CSVNGLAGGPDTQYF. The CDR3 DNA sequence: TGCAGCGTCAACGGACTAGCGGGAGGACCAGATACGCAGTATTTT. The chain is built from TRBV29-1 and TRBJ2-3; 14 nucleotides agree with TRBD2. CDR1 and CDR2 from the germline V gene are SQVTM and ANQGSEA. The trim removed 6 bases at V and 4 bases at J, leaving 6 bases unmatched. CDR3 length: 15 amino acids.

This clonotype was counted many times. This beta chain is an off-target read within a library intended for alpha chains, so its frequency means little. This chain joins TRBV6-5 and TRBJ1-1, with 8 bases matching TRBD1. CDR1 is MNHEY and CDR2 is SVGAGI in the germline V gene. This CDR3 comprises 15 residues. Trimming took 6 bases from V and 1 from J; bases not matched to a gene: 7. The DNA of the CDR3 is TGTGCCAGCAGGAGGACAGGGATGGGGAACACTGAAGCTTTCTTT. Translating it yields CASRRTGMGNTEAFF.

This clonotype is labeled large. For a library built for alpha chains, this beta chain is a stray read; little rests on its size. The rearrangement joins TRBV7-2 to TRBJ1-3; 11 bases fit TRBD1. The CDR3 contains 15 residues. The germline V gene encodes CDR1 SGHTA and CDR2 FQGNSA. V was clipped by 1 base and J by 4 bases; unmatched bases: 0. The chain's CDR3 is CASSLGTGGGNTIYF. CDR3 in DNA: TGTGCCAGCAGCTTAGGGACAGGGGGCGGAAACACCATATATTTT.

Points on this clonotype: This beta chain represents an off-target read in a library built for alpha chains; its size is of limited meaning. DNA of the CDR3: TGTGCCAGCAGACTCGGGACAGGGAATGATCCCCAGCATTTT. Residues: CASRLGTGNDPQHF. The V and J genes are TRBV2 and TRBJ1-5, with TRBD1 identical over 9 bases. CDR1 and CDR2 from the germline V gene are SNHLY and FYNNEI. Trimming cost V 6 bases and J 10 bases; bases outside gene matches: 10. CDR3 size: 14 residues.

This clonotype was seen repeatedly, ten times or more. Since the library was made to target alpha chains, this beta chain is a stray read and its abundance is not meaningful. The J gene is TRBJ2-5, the V gene TRBV6-2 or TRBV6-3; no clear D. Germline CDR1 is MNHEY and CDR2 is SVGEGT. V lost 6 bases, J lost 5 bases, and 10 bases lay in between. This CDR3 has 12 amino acids. CDR3 DNA: TGTGCCAGCAGCCCCTCTAGGGAGACCCAGTACTTC. Amino acids: CASSPSRETQYF.

This clonotype was observed at least ten times. This beta chain came through as a stray read in a library set up for alpha chains, and its size says little. CDR3 residues: CASSNRDRDGYTF. DNA of the CDR3: TGTGCCAGCAGCAACCGGGACAGGGATGGCTACACCTTC. V and J are TRBV11-3 and TRBJ1-2, with 9 bases identical to TRBD1. Trimming removed 5 bases from V and 6 bases from J; junction bases left unmatched: 4. The CDR3 runs 13 residues. Germline V CDR1 and CDR2: SGHNT, YENEEA.

This clonotype qualifies as medium-sized. Because the library targeted alpha chains, this beta chain is an off-target read whose size means little. This chain's CDR3 is CASSLLENTEAFF. For the CDR3, the DNA is TGTGCCAGCAGTTTATTGGAGAACACTGAAGCTTTCTTT. The V gene is TRBV12-3 or TRBV12-4, the J gene TRBJ1-1; no clear D. V shed 2 bases and J shed 1 base, with 5 bases lying between them. This CDR3 has 13 residues.

This clonotype showed up many times. Because the library targeted alpha chains, this beta chain is an off-target read whose size means little. The V call is TRBV30, the J call TRBJ1-1; 9 bases line up with TRBD1. J gave up 5 bases and V 4 bases, and 8 bases lay outside the gene matches. CDR1 GTSNPN and CDR2 SVGIG come from the germline V gene (reference sequence). The CDR3 spans 14 residues. CDR3 nucleotides: TGTGCCTGGAATTTGGACAGGGGAGAGACTGAAGCTTTCTTT. Its protein product is CAWNLDRGETEAFF.